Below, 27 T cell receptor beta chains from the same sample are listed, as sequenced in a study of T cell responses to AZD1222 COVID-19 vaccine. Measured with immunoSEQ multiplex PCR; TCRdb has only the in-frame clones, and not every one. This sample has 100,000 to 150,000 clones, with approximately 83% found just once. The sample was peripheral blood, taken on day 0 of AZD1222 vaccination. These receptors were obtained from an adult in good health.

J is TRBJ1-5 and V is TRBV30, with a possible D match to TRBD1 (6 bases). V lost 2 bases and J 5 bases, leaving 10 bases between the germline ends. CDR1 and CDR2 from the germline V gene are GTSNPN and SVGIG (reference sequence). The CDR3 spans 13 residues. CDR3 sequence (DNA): TGTGCCTGGAGTAAGGGGGGGGATCAGCCCCAGCATTTT. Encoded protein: CAWSKGGDQPQHF.

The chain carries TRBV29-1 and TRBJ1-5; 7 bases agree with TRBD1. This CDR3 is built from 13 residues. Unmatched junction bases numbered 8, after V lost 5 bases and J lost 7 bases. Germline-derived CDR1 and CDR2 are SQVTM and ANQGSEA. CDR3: CSVQGEVGQPQHF. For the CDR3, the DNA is TGCAGCGTTCAGGGGGAAGTCGGACAGCCCCAGCATTTT. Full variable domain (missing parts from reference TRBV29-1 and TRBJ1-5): SAVISQKPSRDICQRGTSLTIQCQVDSQVTMMFWYRQQPGQSLTLIATANQGSEATYESGFVIDKFPISRPNLTFSTLTVSNMSPEDSSIYLCSVQGEVGQPQHFGDGTRLSIL.

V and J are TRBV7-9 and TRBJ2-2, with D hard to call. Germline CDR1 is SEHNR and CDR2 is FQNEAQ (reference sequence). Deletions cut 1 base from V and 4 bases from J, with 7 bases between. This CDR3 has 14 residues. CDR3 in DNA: TGTGCCAGCAGCTTAGGGGTTGCCACCGGGGAGCTGTTTTTT. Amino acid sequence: CASSLGVATGELFF.

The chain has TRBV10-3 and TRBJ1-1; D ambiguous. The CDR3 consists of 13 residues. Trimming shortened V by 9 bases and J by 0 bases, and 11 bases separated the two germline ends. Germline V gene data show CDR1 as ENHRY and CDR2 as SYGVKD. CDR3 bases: TGTGCCATGACTAGAGATTTGAACACTGAAGCTTTCTTT. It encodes CAMTRDLNTEAFF.

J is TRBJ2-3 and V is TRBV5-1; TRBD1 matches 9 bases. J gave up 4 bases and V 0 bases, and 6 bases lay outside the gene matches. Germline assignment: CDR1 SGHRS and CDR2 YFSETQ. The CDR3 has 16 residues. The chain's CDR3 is CASSLAGTGKADTQYF. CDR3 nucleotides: TGCGCCAGCAGCTTGGCCGGGACAGGGAAAGCAGATACGCAGTATTTT.

CDR3: CAWTRTGVYGYTF. The CDR3 DNA follows: TGTGCCTGGACTCGGACCGGAGTCTATGGCTACACCTTC. The rearrangement uses TRBV30 and TRBJ1-2; no definite D call. The CDR3 has 13 amino acids. In germline, CDR1 is GTSNPN, CDR2 SVGIG (reference sequence). Trimming took 4 bases from V and 4 from J, leaving 13 bases between them.

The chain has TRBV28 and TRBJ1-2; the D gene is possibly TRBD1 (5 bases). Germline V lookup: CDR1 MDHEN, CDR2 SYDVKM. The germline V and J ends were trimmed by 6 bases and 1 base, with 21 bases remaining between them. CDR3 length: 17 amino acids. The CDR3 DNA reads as TGTGCCAGCAGCCAAAGCCCCAGGGATCCTCTTAACTATGGCTACACCTTC. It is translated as CASSQSPRDPLNYGYTF.

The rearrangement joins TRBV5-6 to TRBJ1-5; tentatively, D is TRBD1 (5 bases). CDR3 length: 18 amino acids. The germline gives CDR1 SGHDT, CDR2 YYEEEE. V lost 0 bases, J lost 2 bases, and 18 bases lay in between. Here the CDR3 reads CASSLGYGARDRNQPQHF. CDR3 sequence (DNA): TGTGCCAGCAGCTTGGGGTACGGGGCTCGGGATCGCAATCAGCCCCAGCATTTT. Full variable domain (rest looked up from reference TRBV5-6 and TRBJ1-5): DAGVTQSPTHLIKTRGQQVTLRCSPKSGHDTVSWYQQALGQGPQFIFQYYEEEERQRGNFPDRFSGHQFPNYSSELNVNALLLGDSALYLCASSLGYGARDRNQPQHFGDGTRLSIL.

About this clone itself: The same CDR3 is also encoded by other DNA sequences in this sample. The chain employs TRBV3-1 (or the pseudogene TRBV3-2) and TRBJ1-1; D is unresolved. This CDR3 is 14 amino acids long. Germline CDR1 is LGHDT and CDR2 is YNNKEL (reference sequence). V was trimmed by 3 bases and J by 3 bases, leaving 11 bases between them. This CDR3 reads CASSQRTGDTEAFF. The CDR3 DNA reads TGTGCCAGCAGCCAGCGCACTGGGGACACTGAAGCTTTCTTT.

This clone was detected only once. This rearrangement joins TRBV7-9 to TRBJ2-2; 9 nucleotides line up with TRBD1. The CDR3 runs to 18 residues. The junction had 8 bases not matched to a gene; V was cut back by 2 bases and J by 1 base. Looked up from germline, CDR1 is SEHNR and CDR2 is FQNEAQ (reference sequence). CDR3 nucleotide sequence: TGTGCCAGCAGCTTAAGGGGACAGGGAAAATGGAACACCGGGGAGCTGTTTTTT. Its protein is CASSLRGQGKWNTGELFF.

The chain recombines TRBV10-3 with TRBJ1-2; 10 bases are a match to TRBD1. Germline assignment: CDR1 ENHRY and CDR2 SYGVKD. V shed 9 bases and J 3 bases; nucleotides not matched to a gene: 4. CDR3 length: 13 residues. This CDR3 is CAMGQGMDYGYTF. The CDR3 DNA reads TGTGCCATGGGACAGGGGATGGACTATGGCTACACCTTC.

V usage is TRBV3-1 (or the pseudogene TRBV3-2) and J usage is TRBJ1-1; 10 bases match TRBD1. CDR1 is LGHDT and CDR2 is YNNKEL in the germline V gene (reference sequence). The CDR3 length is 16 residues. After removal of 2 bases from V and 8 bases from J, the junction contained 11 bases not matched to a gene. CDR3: CASSQTAGQGVTEAFF. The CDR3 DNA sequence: TGTGCCAGCAGCCAAACCGCCGGACAGGGGGTGACCGAAGCTTTCTTT.

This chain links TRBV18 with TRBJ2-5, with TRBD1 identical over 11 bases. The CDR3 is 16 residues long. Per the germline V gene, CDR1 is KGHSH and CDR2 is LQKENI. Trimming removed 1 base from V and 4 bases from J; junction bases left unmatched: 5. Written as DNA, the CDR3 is TGTGCCAGCTCACCACGCCAAGGGACAGGGGGAGAGACCCAGTACTTC. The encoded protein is CASSPRQGTGGETQYF.

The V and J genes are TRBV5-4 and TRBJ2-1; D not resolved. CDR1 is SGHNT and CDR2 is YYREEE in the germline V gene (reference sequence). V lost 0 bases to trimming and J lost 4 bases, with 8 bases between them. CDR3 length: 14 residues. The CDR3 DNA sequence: TGTGCCAGCAGCTTGGAACGGTCTTACAATGAGCAGTTCTTC. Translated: CASSLERSYNEQFF.

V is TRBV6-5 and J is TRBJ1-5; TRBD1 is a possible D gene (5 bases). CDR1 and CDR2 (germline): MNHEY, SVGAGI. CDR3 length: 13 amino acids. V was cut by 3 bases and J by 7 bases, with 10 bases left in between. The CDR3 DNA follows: TGTGCCAGCAGTTATCAGGGCAGGCAGCCCCAGCATTTT. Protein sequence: CASSYQGRQPQHF.

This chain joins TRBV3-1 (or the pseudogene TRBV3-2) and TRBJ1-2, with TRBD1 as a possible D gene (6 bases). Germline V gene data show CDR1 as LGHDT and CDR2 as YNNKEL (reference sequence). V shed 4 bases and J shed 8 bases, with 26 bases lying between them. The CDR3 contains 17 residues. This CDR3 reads CASSRKGQQGSGGGYTF. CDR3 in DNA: TGTGCCAGCAGCCGAAAGGGCCAACAGGGTTCTGGAGGAGGCTACACCTTC.

The CDR3 nucleotides read TGTGCCAGCAGCCCTTACGGGGGGTTAATTTACGAGCAGTACTTC. Its translation: CASSPYGGLIYEQYF. This chain uses TRBV11-3 with TRBJ2-7, with TRBD2 matching over 7 bases. Unmatched junction bases numbered 11, after V lost 5 bases and J lost 4 bases. The germline V gene encodes CDR1 SGHNT and CDR2 YENEEA. This CDR3 comprises 15 residues.

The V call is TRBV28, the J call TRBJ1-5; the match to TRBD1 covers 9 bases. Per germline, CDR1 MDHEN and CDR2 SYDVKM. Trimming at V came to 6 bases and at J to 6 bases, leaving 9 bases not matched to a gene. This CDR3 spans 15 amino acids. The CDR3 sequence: CASRSSQGAGQPQHF. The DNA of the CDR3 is TGTGCCAGCAGGTCCTCACAGGGGGCAGGTCAGCCCCAGCATTTT.

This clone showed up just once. The CDR3 DNA sequence: TGTGCCAGCAGCTCGTCTGGGAGCACCGGGGAGCTGTTTTTT. As protein: CASSSSGSTGELFF. The chain links TRBV7-9 to TRBJ2-2; TRBD2 is a possible D gene (5 bases). The CDR3 totals 14 residues. The ends were cut back, 4 bases at V and 4 bases at J, with 10 bases in the middle. Per the germline V gene, CDR1 is SEHNR and CDR2 is FQNEAQ (reference sequence).

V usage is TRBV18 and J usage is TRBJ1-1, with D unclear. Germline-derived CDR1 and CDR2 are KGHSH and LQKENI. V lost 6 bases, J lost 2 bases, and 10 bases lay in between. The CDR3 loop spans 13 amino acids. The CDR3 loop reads CASSARSNTEAFF. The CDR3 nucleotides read TGTGCCAGCTCCGCAAGGTCTAACACTGAAGCTTTCTTT.

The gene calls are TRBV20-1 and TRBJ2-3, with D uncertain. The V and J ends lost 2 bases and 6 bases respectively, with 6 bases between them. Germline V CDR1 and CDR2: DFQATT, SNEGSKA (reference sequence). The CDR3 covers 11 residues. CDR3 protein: CSARTPDTQYF. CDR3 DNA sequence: TGCAGTGCTAGAACCCCCGATACGCAGTATTTT.

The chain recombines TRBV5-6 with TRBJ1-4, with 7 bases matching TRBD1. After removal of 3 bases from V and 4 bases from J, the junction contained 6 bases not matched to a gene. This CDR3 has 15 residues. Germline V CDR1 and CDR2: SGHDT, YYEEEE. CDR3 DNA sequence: TGTGCCAGCAGCTCCCGGGACAGAAATAATGAAAAACTGTTTTTT. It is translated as CASSSRDRNNEKLFF.

As DNA, the CDR3 is TGTGCCAGCAGTGTACGGGGCCAAGAGACCCAGTACTTC. This encodes CASSVRGQETQYF. The V call is TRBV2, the J call TRBJ2-5; tentatively, D is TRBD2 (5 bases). Trimming cost V 4 bases and J 1 base, with 7 bases left between them. Per germline, CDR1 SNHLY and CDR2 FYNNEI. The CDR3 length is 13 residues. The full variable domain, its missing parts supplied by reference TRBV2 and TRBJ2-5, is EPEVTQTPSHQVTQMGQEVILRCVPISNHLYFYWYRQILGQKVEFLVSFYNNEISEKSEIFDDQFSVERPDGSNFTLKIRSTKLEDSAMYFCASSVRGQETQYFGPGTRLLVL.

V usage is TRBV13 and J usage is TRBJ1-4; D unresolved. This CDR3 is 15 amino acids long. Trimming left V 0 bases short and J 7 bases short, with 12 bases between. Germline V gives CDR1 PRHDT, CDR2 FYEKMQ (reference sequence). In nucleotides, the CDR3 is TGTGCCAGCAGCTTAGGGGGCCCGGCGGGTGAAAAACTGTTTTTT. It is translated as CASSLGGPAGEKLFF.

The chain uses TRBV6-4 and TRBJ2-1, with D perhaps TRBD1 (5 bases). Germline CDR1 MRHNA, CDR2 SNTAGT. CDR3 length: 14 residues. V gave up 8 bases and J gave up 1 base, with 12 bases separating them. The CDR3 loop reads CASSVGASYNEQFF. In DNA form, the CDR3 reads TGTGCCAGCTCAGTAGGGGCGTCCTACAATGAGCAGTTCTTC.

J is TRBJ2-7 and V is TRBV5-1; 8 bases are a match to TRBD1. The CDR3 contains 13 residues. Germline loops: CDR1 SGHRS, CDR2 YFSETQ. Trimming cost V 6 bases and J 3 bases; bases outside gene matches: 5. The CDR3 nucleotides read TGCGCCAGCACACGAACAGGGGGCTACGAGCAGTACTTC. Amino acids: CASTRTGGYEQYF.

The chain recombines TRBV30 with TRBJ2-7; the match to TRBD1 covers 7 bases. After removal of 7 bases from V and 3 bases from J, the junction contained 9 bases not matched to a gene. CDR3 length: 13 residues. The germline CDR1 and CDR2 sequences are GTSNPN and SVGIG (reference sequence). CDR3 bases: TGTGCCTCCGGGACAGACCCTTACTACGAGCAGTACTTC. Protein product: CASGTDPYYEQYF.